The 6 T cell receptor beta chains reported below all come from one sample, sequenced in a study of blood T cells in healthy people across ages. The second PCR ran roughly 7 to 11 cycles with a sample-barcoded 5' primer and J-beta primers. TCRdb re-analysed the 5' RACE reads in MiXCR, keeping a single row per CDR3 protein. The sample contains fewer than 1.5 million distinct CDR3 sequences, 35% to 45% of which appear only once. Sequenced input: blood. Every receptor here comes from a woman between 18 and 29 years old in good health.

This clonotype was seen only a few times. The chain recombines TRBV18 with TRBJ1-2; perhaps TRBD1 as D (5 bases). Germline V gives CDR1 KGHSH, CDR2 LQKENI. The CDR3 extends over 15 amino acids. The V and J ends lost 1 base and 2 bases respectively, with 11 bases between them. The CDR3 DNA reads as TGTGCCAGCTCACCACTAGACAGCTTCAACTATGGCTACACCTTC. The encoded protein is CASSPLDSFNYGYTF.

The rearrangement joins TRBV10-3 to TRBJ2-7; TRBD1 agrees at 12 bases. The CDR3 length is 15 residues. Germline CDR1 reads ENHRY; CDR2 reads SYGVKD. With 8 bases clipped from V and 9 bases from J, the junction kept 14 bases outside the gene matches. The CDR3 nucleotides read TGTGCCATCTCGTCTCCGGGACAGGGGGCGGGAGGGCAGTACTTC. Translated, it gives CAISSPGQGAGGQYF.

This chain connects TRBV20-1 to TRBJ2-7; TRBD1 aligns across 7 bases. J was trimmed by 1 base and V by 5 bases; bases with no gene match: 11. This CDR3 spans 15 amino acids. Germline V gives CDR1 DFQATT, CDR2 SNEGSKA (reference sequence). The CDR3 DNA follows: TGCAGTGCTCTCATCCGGGACAGCTCATCCTACGAGCAGTACTTC. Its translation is CSALIRDSSSYEQYF.

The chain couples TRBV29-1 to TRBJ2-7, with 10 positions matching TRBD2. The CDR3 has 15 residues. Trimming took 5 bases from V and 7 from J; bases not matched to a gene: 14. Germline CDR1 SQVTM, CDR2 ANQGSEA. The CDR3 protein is CSVQTSGDSYKEQYF. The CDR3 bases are TGCAGCGTTCAAACTAGCGGGGACTCCTACAAGGAGCAGTACTTC.

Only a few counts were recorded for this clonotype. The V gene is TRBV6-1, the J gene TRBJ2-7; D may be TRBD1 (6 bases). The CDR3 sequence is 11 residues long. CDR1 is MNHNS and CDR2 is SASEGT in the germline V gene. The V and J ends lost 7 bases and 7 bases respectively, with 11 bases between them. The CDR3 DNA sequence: TGTGCCAGCACCTTGAGGGGGGAGCAGTACTTC. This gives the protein CASTLRGEQYF.

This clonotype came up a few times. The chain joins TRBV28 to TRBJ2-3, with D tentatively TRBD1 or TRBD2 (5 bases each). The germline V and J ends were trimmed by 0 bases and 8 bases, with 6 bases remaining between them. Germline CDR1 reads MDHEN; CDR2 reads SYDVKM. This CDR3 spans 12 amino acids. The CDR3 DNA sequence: TGTGCCAGCAGTTTATGGAGGGGTACGCAGTATTTT. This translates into CASSLWRGTQYF.